The clone carrying this T cell receptor (beta chain) was seen more than once but under ten times. Its cognate antigen is unknown. The record originates from a study of identical twins. Whole-study results and caveats: Conclusions rested on cross-sectional statistics rather than following the same donors.

A single record per CDR3 protein comes from TCRdb applying MiXCR to the 5' RACE reads. The repertoire holds roughly 230,000 distinct CDR3 sequences, with approximately 8.3% as singletons. Per germline, CDR1 LGHNA and CDR2 YSLEER. The CDR3 covers 16 residues. Between the trimmed V and J ends, which lost 4 bases and 2 bases, there was a span of 14 bases. The same data also went into a second study, on yellow fever vaccine responses in identical twins.

The sample comprised CD8+ T cells sorted from blood. The receptor comes from a woman between 18 and 29 years old in good health. The genes are TRBV4-3 and TRBJ2-2, with TRBD1 as a possible D gene (6 bases). The CDR3 reads CASSLTGDINTGELFF. As DNA, the CDR3 is TGCGCCAGCAGCCTCACTGGGGACATCAACACCGGGGAGCTGTTTTTT.